Each of the 31 T cell receptor beta chains below was sequenced from the same sample in a study of identical twins. TCRdb itself ran the 5' RACE reads through MiXCR, one entry per CDR3 protein. The sample lists 520,000 or so distinct CDR3 sequences, 22% occurring once. Separately, the same data were catalogued under a study of T cells expressing NK-cell markers.

Sequences were obtained from CD4+ T cells sorted from blood. Source of these receptors: a woman aged 18-30 years in good health.

The sample holds a few counts of this clonotype. This chain links TRBV2 with TRBJ1-1; TRBD1 matches at 9 bases. This CDR3 has 15 residues. Germline V gives CDR1 SNHLY, CDR2 FYNNEI. Trimming took 6 bases from V and 2 from J; bases not matched to a gene: 7. CDR3 nucleotides: TGTGCCAGCAGAGCGATGGGACAGGGAAACACTGAAGCTTTCTTT. This codes for CASRAMGQGNTEAFF.

The V gene is TRBV5-4, the J gene TRBJ2-1, with 7 bases fitting TRBD1. This CDR3 has 13 amino acids. V lost 3 bases and J lost 5; bases outside the gene matches: 2. CDR1 is SGHNT and CDR2 is YYREEE in the germline V gene (reference sequence). Here the CDR3 reads CASSSTGDNEQFF. The DNA of the CDR3 is TGTGCCAGCAGCTCAACAGGGGACAATGAGCAGTTCTTC.

This clonotype was recorded a few times. This chain links TRBV6-5 with TRBJ2-1; 13 bases fit TRBD2. Germline assignment: CDR1 MNHEY and CDR2 SVGAGI. Unmatched junction bases numbered 5, after V lost 2 bases and J lost 7 bases. The CDR3 length is 16 residues. This CDR3 reads CASSYATSGGDNEQFF. DNA for the CDR3: TGTGCCAGCAGTTACGCTACTAGCGGGGGGGATAATGAGCAGTTCTTC.

This clonotype occurred a few times. The genes are TRBV4-3 and TRBJ2-7; TRBD2 matches at 9 bases. Per germline, CDR1 LGHNA and CDR2 YSLEER. Unmatched junction bases numbered 8, after V lost 2 bases and J lost 6 bases. The CDR3 is 15 amino acids. As DNA, the CDR3 is TGCGCCAGCAGCCAAACGTCGGGACTAGCTGTCGAGCAGTACTTC. Its protein is CASSQTSGLAVEQYF.

V and J are TRBV6-2 or TRBV6-3 and TRBJ2-1; the D is unclear. V dropped 0 bases and J dropped 5 bases, with 5 bases sitting between them. This CDR3 has 13 residues. Per the germline V gene, CDR1 is MNHEY and CDR2 is SVGEGT. The CDR3: CASSYSRDNEQFF. The CDR3 nucleotides are TGTGCCAGCAGTTACTCCAGAGACAATGAGCAGTTCTTC.

V is TRBV5-6 and J is TRBJ2-5, with a weak D call TRBD2 (8 bases). Per germline, CDR1 SGHDT and CDR2 YYEEEE. This CDR3 comprises 16 residues. V lost 3 bases and J lost 7, with 22 bases in between. The CDR3 loop is CASSSNSGGLVRTQYF. CDR3 nucleotides: TGTGCCAGCAGCTCCAACTCAGGGGGACTAGTACGGACCCAGTACTTC.

V is TRBV20-1 and J is TRBJ2-1; weak D call: TRBD2 (5 bases). Germline V lookup: CDR1 DFQATT, CDR2 SNEGSKA (reference sequence). The CDR3 covers 14 residues. The V end lost 3 bases, the J end lost 10 bases, and 19 bases lay between the germline ends. As DNA, the CDR3 is TGCAGTGCTAGGCGGGCAAGGAATGGCGGGGAGCAGTTCTTC. It is translated as CSARRARNGGEQFF.

This clonotype was observed a few times. The chain employs TRBV20-1 and TRBJ1-2; 10 bases align to TRBD1. The V gene's germline CDR1 is DFQATT and CDR2 SNEGSKA (reference sequence). The CDR3 length is 14 residues. J was trimmed by 3 bases and V by 5 bases; bases with no gene match: 6. The DNA of the CDR3 is TGCAGTGCTTCCGGACAGGGGGTGGACTATGGCTACACCTTC. Encoded protein: CSASGQGVDYGYTF.

This clonotype has just a few counts. J is TRBJ2-4 and V is TRBV11-2; D is ambiguous. Trimming removed 1 base at V and 5 bases at J, with 6 bases between. Germline CDR1 SGHAT, CDR2 FQNNGV. This CDR3 region has 13 residues. The CDR3: CASSLGLENIQYF. The CDR3 DNA reads TGTGCCAGCAGCTTAGGTTTGGAAAACATTCAGTACTTC.

In its sample, this clonotype was seen a few times. The chain employs TRBV11-2 and TRBJ2-1, with 10 nucleotides matching TRBD2. With 4 bases clipped from V and 4 bases from J, the junction kept 13 bases outside the gene matches. Germline lookup yields CDR1 SGHAT and CDR2 FQNNGV. The CDR3 covers 18 residues. In nucleotides, the CDR3 is TGTGCCAGCAGCTCACCTTCGAGCGGGGGGGCATCTTACAATGAGCAGTTCTTC. Translating it yields CASSSPSSGGASYNEQFF.

In this sample, this clonotype turned up many times. The chain has TRBV7-2 and TRBJ2-1; D is perhaps TRBD2 (6 bases). V lost 3 bases and J 2 bases, leaving 11 bases between the germline ends. The germline CDR1 and CDR2 sequences are SGHTA and FQGNSA. This CDR3 has 15 amino acids. The CDR3 region is CASSFNGGPYNEQFF. As DNA, the CDR3 is TGTGCCAGCAGCTTTAATGGAGGGCCCTACAATGAGCAGTTCTTC.

This clonotype was counted a few times. The J gene is TRBJ1-1, the V gene TRBV7-2; D remains unclear. The CDR3 consists of 14 residues. Trimming stripped 1 base from V and 4 bases from J, with 10 bases between. Germline V gene lookup returns CDR1 SGHTA and CDR2 FQGNSA. CDR3 protein: CASSLGVLGTEAFF. CDR3 nucleotide sequence: TGTGCCAGCAGCTTAGGGGTTCTGGGCACTGAAGCTTTCTTT.

This chain connects TRBV30 to TRBJ2-1; TRBD2 might be the D (5 bases). Trimming removed 2 bases from V and 9 bases from J, with 11 bases in between. The CDR3 totals 12 residues. From germline, CDR1 is GTSNPN and CDR2 SVGIG (reference sequence). The CDR3 loop is CAWSNPGSEQFF. For the CDR3, the DNA is TGTGCCTGGAGTAACCCTGGGAGTGAGCAGTTCTTC.

The chain recombines TRBV3-1 with TRBJ2-1; the match to TRBD2 covers 15 bases. The germline CDR1 and CDR2 sequences are LGHDT and YNNKEL (reference sequence). V lost 1 base to trimming and J lost 6 bases; unmatched junction nucleotides: 7. The CDR3 spans 18 residues. The CDR3 DNA reads as TGTGCCAGCAGCCAAGGATCGAGGACTAGCGGGAGGGTCAATGAGCAGTTCTTC. Encoded protein: CASSQGSRTSGRVNEQFF.

This sequence joins TRBV3-1 and TRBJ2-7; D perhaps matches TRBD2 (5 bases). Germline V gene sequence: CDR1 LGHDT, CDR2 YNNKEL (reference sequence). The CDR3 loop spans 11 amino acids. The V and J ends lost 1 base and 7 bases respectively, with 5 bases between them. CDR3 DNA sequence: TGTGCCAGCAGCCAAGCGGGGGAGCAGTACTTC. This gives the protein CASSQAGEQYF.

The V gene is TRBV7-3, the J gene TRBJ2-5, with 7 bases identical to TRBD1. Germline V gives CDR1 SGHTA, CDR2 FQGTGA. The CDR3 is 14 residues long. With V trimmed by 2 bases and J by 3 bases, 3 bases remained unmatched. The CDR3 here is CASSLDRVKETQYF. The CDR3 DNA reads TGTGCCAGCAGCTTAGACAGGGTTAAAGAGACCCAGTACTTC.

The table lists this clonotype with a count of one. V is TRBV25-1 and J is TRBJ2-6; D unclear. V lost 1 base and J 2 bases, leaving 6 bases between the germline ends. The CDR3 consists of 15 residues. Germline V gene lookup returns CDR1 MGHDK and CDR2 SYGVNS. CDR3 in DNA: TGTGCCAGCAGTGAATTCCGGGCTGGGGCCAACGTCCTGACTTTC. Its protein is CASSEFRAGANVLTF. The full variable domain, completed using reference TRBV25-1 and TRBJ2-6, is EADIYQTPRYLVIGTGKKITLECSQTMGHDKMYWYQQDPGMELHLIHYSYGVNSTEKGDLSSESTVSRIRTEHFPLTLESARPSHTSQYLCASSEFRAGANVLTFGAGSRLTVL.

The chain combines TRBV2 with TRBJ2-7, with a tentative D call TRBD1 (6 bases). Germline V gives CDR1 SNHLY, CDR2 FYNNEI. This CDR3 spans 14 amino acids. With 3 bases removed from V and 4 bases from J, the gap between germline ends came to 13 bases. The CDR3 is CASSEDMGAYEQYF. The CDR3 nucleotides are TGTGCCAGCAGTGAGGACATGGGGGCATACGAGCAGTACTTC.

The V call is TRBV10-3, the J call TRBJ1-5; D ambiguous. V lost 2 bases and J lost 6, with 11 bases in between. Per the germline V gene, CDR1 is ENHRY and CDR2 is SYGVKD. The CDR3 loop spans 14 amino acids. CDR3 region: CAISEQATGQPQHF. For the CDR3, the DNA is TGTGCCATCAGTGAGCAGGCGACGGGTCAGCCCCAGCATTTT.

The rearrangement joins TRBV30 to TRBJ1-6; possible D gene TRBD1, 6 bases. The length of the CDR3 is 13 residues. The V gene lost 7 bases and the J gene lost 10 bases, with 17 bases spanning the gap. Germline V gene data show CDR1 as GTSNPN and CDR2 as SVGIG (reference sequence). The CDR3 DNA reads as TGTGCCTTTGCGACAGGAACGGGGTCACCCCTCCACTTT. Encoded protein: CAFATGTGSPLHF.

This rearrangement joins TRBV5-5 to TRBJ2-7; a possible D gene is TRBD1 (7 bases). CDR1 is SGHKS and CDR2 is YYEKEE in the germline V gene (reference sequence). This CDR3 is built from 13 residues. Deletions cut 6 bases from V and 3 bases from J, with 13 bases between. The DNA of the CDR3 is TGTGCCAGCATGGAGGGGGCTTTCTACGAGCAGTACTTC. Translated: CASMEGAFYEQYF.

This clonotype came up a few times. This chain joins TRBV7-2 and TRBJ2-3; 9 bases are shared with TRBD2. The germline CDR1 and CDR2 sequences are SGHTA and FQGNSA. The CDR3 has 17 amino acids. The V and J ends lost 1 base and 9 bases, in that order; junction bases with no gene match: 14. The CDR3 region has the DNA TGTGCCAGCAGCTTAGGGTTGGTAGCGGGAGCCCAGGGAACGCAGTATTTT. Protein: CASSLGLVAGAQGTQYF.

The chain carries TRBV2 and TRBJ2-7; 9 positions agree with TRBD1. Germline V lookup: CDR1 SNHLY, CDR2 FYNNEI. The CDR3 covers 16 residues. Germline trimming cut 6 bases from V and 3 bases from J; bases unmatched to any gene: 12. In DNA form, the CDR3 reads TGTGCCAGCAGACGACCCGGGACAGGGAATAGCTACGAGCAGTACTTC. Residues: CASRRPGTGNSYEQYF.

This clonotype was counted between two and nine times. The rearrangement uses TRBV29-1 and TRBJ2-2; D unresolved. The V gene's germline CDR1 is SQVTM and CDR2 ANQGSEA. V was trimmed by 3 bases and J by 5 bases, leaving 13 bases between them. This CDR3 is built from 14 residues. CDR3 loop: CSVDGMGGTGELFF. The CDR3 coding sequence is TGCAGCGTTGATGGTATGGGTGGAACCGGGGAGCTGTTTTTT.

Only a few counts were recorded for this clonotype. This chain connects TRBV18 to TRBJ2-3, with 7 nucleotides matching TRBD2. The CDR3 has 15 amino acids. The germline gives CDR1 KGHSH, CDR2 LQKENI. V shed 2 bases, J shed 5 bases, and the junction held 7 bases outside the gene matches. DNA for the CDR3: TGTGCCAGCTCACCAAATGCCGGGACTATAGATACGCAGTATTTT. As protein: CASSPNAGTIDTQYF.

The sample holds a few counts of this clonotype. This rearrangement joins TRBV5-1 to TRBJ2-7; D unclear. CDR3 length: 15 amino acids. Per the germline V gene, CDR1 is SGHRS and CDR2 is YFSETQ. Trimming took 6 bases from V and 0 from J, leaving 16 bases between them. The CDR3 sequence is CASKGGPTSSYEQYF. The CDR3 DNA reads as TGCGCCAGCAAGGGCGGACCGACGAGCTCCTACGAGCAGTACTTC.

This chain links TRBV10-3 with TRBJ1-1; unclear D gene. This CDR3 region has 11 residues. CDR1 is ENHRY, CDR2 SYGVKD, per germline. V was pared by 6 bases and J by 3 bases, with 5 bases between. For the CDR3, the DNA is TGTGCCATCAGCGGGGACACTGAAGCTTTCTTT. This translates into CAISGDTEAFF.

This clonotype was found a few times. This rearrangement joins TRBV9 to TRBJ2-3; possibly TRBD2 for D (6 bases). The germline V and J ends were trimmed by 2 bases and 2 bases, with 9 bases remaining between them. The germline V gene encodes CDR1 SGDLS and CDR2 YYNGEE. The CDR3 loop spans 14 amino acids. The CDR3 DNA reads TGTGCCAGCAGCGTCGGGACTTCCACAGATACGCAGTATTTT. Translation gives CASSVGTSTDTQYF.

V is TRBV9 and J is TRBJ2-7; D unclear. The V end lost 5 bases, the J end lost 0 bases, and 9 bases lay between the germline ends. The CDR3 contains 13 residues. Per the germline V gene, CDR1 is SGDLS and CDR2 is YYNGEE. The CDR3 is CASSTAVSYEQYF. CDR3 DNA: TGTGCCAGCAGTACGGCAGTCTCCTACGAGCAGTACTTC.

The gene calls are TRBV5-8 and TRBJ1-6; a weak D match, TRBD1 (5 bases). The germline V and J ends were trimmed by 4 bases and 8 bases, with 19 bases remaining between them. The CDR3 is 16 residues long. CDR1 is SGHTS, CDR2 YDEGEE, per germline. Here the CDR3 DNA reads TGTGCCAGCAGCCTACTGGGCCCCGGGGGATATTCACCCCTCCACTTT. Protein: CASSLLGPGGYSPLHF.

This clonotype was found a few times. The chain employs TRBV29-1 and TRBJ1-2; 9 bases agree with TRBD1. The V segment lost 7 bases and the J segment 4 bases; nucleotides outside the gene matches: 10. CDR1 and CDR2 from the germline V gene are SQVTM and ANQGSEA. The CDR3 runs to 14 residues. In DNA, the CDR3 is TGCAGCGACCACTCTCCGGGACAGGGCTATGGCTACACCTTC. As protein: CSDHSPGQGYGYTF.